This TCR beta chain was sequenced in a study of technical replicates of blood from a handful of donors. With 2 bases clipped from V and 0 bases from J, the junction kept 4 bases outside the gene matches. The CDR3 is made up of 16 amino acids. Germline lookup yields CDR1 MDHEN and CDR2 SYDVKM. TCRdb keeps only in-frame clones here, not all; method: immunoSEQ multiplex PCR. Of 95,000 to 100,000 clones listed, nearly 96% are singletons. The chain is built from TRBV28 and TRBJ2-1, with 7 bases aligning to TRBD2. The receptor's source is a human donor in good health. Sequenced sample: T cells isolated from PBMCs. The DNA for the CDR3 is TGTGCCAGCAGTTTAGCGGGAGCCCCCTCCTACAATGAGCAGTTCTTC. It specifies CASSLAGAPSYNEQFF.